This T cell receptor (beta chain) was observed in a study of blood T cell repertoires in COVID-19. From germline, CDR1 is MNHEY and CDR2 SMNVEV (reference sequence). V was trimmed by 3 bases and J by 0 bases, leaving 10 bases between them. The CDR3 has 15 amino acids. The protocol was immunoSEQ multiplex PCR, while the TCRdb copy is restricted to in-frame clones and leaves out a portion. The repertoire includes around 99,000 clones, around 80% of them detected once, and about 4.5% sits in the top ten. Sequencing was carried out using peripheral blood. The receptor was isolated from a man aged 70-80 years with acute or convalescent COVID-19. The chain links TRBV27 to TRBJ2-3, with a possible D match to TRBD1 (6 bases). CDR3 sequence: CASSLRGTSTDTQYF. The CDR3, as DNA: TGTGCCAGCAGTTTGCGAGGGACAAGCACAGATACGCAGTATTTT.